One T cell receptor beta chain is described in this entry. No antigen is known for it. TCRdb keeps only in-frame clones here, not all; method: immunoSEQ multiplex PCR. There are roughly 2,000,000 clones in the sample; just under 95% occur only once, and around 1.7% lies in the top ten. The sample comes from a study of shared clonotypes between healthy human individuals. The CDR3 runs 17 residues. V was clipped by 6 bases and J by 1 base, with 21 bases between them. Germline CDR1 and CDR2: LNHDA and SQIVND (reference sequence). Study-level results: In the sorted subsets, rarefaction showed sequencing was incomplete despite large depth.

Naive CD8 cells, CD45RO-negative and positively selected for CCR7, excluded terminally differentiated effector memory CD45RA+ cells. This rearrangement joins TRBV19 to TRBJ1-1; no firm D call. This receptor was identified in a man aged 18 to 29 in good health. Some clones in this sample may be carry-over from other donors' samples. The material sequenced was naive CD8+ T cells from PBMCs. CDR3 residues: CASSGDPPHSKNTEAFF. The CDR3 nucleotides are TGTGCCAGTAGCGGAGACCCGCCGCATTCTAAGAACACTGAAGCTTTCTTT.